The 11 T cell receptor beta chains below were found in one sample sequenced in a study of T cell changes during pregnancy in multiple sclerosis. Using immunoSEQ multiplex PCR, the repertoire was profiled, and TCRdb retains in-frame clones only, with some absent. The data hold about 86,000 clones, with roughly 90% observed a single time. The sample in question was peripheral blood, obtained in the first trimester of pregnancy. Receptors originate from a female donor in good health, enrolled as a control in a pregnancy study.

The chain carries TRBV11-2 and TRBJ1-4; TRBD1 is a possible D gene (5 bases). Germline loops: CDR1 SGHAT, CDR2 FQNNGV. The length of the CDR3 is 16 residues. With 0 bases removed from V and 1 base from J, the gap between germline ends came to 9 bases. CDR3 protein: CASSLEQGGTNEKLFF. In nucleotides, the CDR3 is TGTGCCAGCAGCTTAGAGCAGGGTGGAACTAATGAAAAACTGTTTTTT. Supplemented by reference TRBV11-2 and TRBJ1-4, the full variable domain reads EAGVAQSPRYKIIEKRQSVAFWCNPISGHATLYWYQQILGQGPKLLIQFQNNGVVDDSQLPKDRFSAERLKGVDSTLKIQPAKLEDSAVYLCASSLEQGGTNEKLFFGSGTQLSVL.

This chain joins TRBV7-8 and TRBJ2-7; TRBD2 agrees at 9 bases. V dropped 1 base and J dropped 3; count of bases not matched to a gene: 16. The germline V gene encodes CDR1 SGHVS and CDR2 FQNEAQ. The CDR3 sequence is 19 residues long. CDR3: CASSLGANAGGIAVYEQYF. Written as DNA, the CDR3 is TGTGCCAGCAGCTTAGGGGCGAATGCGGGGGGGATCGCTGTCTACGAGCAGTACTTC.

CDR3 coding DNA: TGTGCCAGCAGCGCGACGGGTAGTACCGGGACGGGACTCTACGAGCAGTACTTC. Translating it yields CASSATGSTGTGLYEQYF. V gene TRBV7-2 combines with J gene TRBJ2-7; TRBD2 is a possible D gene (6 bases). This CDR3 has 18 amino acids. Germline V gene lookup returns CDR1 SGHTA and CDR2 FQGNSA. V was clipped by 5 bases and J by 3 bases, with 26 bases between them. Looking up the rest from reference TRBV7-2 and TRBJ2-7 gives the full variable domain: GAGVSQSPSNKVTEKGKDVELRCDPISGHTALYWYRQSLGQGLEFLIYFQGNSAPDKSGLPSDRFSAERTGGSVSTLTIQRTQQEDSAVYLCASSATGSTGTGLYEQYFGPGTRLTVT.

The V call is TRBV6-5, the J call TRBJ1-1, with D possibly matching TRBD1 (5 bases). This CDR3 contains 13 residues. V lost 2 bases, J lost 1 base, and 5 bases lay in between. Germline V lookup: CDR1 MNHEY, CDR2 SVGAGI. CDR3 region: CASSYQGNTEAFF. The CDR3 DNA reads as TGTGCCAGCAGTTACCAGGGGAACACTGAAGCTTTCTTT.

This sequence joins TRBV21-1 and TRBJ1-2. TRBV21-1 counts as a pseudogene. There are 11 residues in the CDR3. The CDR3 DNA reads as TGTGCCAGCAGCATGCGGGCTGGCTACACCTTC. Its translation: CASSMRAGYTF.

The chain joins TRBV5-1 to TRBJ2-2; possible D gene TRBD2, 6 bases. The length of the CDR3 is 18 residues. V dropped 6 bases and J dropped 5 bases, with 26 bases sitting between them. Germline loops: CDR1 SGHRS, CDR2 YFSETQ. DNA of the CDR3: TGCGCCAGCACCACCCTCCCGGGGGACCTCTTCGGTACCGGGGAGCTGTTTTTT. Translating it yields CASTTLPGDLFGTGELFF.

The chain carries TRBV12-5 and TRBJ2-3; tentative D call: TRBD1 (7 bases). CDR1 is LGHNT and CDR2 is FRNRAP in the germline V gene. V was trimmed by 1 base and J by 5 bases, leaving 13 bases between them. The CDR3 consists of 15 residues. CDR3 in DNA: TGTGCTAGTGGTTTGGGACAGGGAGGAGGAGATACGCAGTATTTT. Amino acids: CASGLGQGGGDTQYF.

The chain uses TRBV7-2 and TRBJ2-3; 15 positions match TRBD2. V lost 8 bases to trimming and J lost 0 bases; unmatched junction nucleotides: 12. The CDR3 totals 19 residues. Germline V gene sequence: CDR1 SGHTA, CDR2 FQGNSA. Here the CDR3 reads CASATSGLAGGTSTDTQYF. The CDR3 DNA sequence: TGTGCCAGCGCTACCTCGGGACTAGCGGGGGGCACTAGCACAGATACGCAGTATTTT.

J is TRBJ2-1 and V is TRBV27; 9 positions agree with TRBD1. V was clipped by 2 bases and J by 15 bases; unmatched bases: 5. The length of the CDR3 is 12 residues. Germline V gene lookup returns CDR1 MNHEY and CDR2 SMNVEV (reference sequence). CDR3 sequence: CASSLAGTGPFF. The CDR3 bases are TGTGCCAGCAGTTTAGCCGGGACAGGGCCGTTCTTC.

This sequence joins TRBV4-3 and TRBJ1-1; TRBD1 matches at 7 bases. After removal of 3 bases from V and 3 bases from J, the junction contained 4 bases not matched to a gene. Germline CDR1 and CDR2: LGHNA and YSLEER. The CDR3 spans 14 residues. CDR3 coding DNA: TGCGCCAGCAGCCAGCACAGGGGCGACACTGAAGCTTTCTTT. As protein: CASSQHRGDTEAFF.

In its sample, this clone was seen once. The CDR3 DNA reads TGCGCCAGCAGCCCCGGACAGGGGGCGAGGACTGAAGCTTTCTTT. Its protein product is CASSPGQGARTEAFF. The chain joins TRBV4-3 to TRBJ1-1; 11 bases are a match to TRBD1. The J segment lost 5 bases and the V segment lost 4 bases, leaving 6 bases of the junction unmatched. Germline assignment: CDR1 LGHNA and CDR2 YSLEER. This CDR3 has 15 residues.